A selection of T cell receptor beta chains follows, all from one sample in a study of radiotherapy plus CTLA-4 blockade in lung cancer. Data came from immunoSEQ multiplex PCR; TCRdb stores just in-frame clones and leaves some out. The sample comprises fewer than 70,000 clones, 65% to 80% of which are singletons, and under 10% rests with the top ten. The source material was peripheral blood, sampled from a patient treated with radiotherapy plus ipilimumab. The receptor set was obtained from a human donor with non-small cell lung cancer who had a complete response to radiotherapy plus ipilimumab. The CDR3 runs from the conserved cysteine through the conserved F or W. D genes are given only for firm matches. Part of the rows lack a size; the others show once, few, many or a class for expanded clones.

>TRBJ2-3|NA|NA|TRBV11-3
CASSPRGADTQYF
TGTGCCAGCAGCCCTCGGGGAGCCGATACGCAGTATTTT
>TRBJ1-2|NA|NA|TRBV14
CASSQVPAGVNGYTF
TGTGCCAGCAGCCAAGTTCCGGCAGGGGTAAATGGCTACACCTTC
>TRBJ2-5|NA|TRBD2|TRBV2
CASGTRGTQYF
TGTGCCAGCGGGACTAGAGGGACCCAGTACTTC
>TRBJ2-6|NA|NA|TRBV2
CASRLQANVLTF
TGTGCCAGCCGCTTACAGGCCAACGTCCTGACTTTC
>TRBJ2-1|NA|NA|TRBV6-6
CASSYNGGSSYNEQFF
TGTGCCAGCAGTTATAATGGGGGGAGCTCCTACAATGAGCAGTTCTTC
>TRBJ2-5|NA|NA|TRBV7-2
CASSLSHQETQYF
TGTGCCAGCAGCTTGAGTCACCAAGAGACCCAGTACTTC
>TRBJ2-2|NA|NA|TRBV7-6
CASSLGRVGKDTGELFF
TGTGCCAGCAGCTTAGGGAGGGTTGGGAAGGACACCGGGGAGCTGTTTTTT
>TRBJ2-5|once|NA|TRBV30
CAWSVYARTETQYF
TGTGCCTGGAGTGTATACGCCAGAACCGAGACCCAGTACTTC
>TRBJ1-1|once|NA|TRBV7-2
CASSLDSGGNTEAFF
TGTGCCAGCAGCTTAGACAGCGGGGGAAACACTGAAGCTTTCTTT
>TRBJ2-7|NA|TRBD1|TRBV5-1
CASSSGQDMNEQYF
TGCGCCAGCAGCTCGGGACAGGATATGAACGAGCAGTACTTC
>TRBJ2-3|NA|TRBD1|TRBV11-2
CASSLGTGNTDTQYF
TGTGCCAGCAGCTTAGGGACAGGGAACACAGATACGCAGTATTTT
>TRBJ2-7|NA|NA|TRBV5-6
CASSLYAPSGLVFSYEQYF
TGTGCCAGCAGCTTGTACGCTCCATCCGGACTGGTCTTCTCCTACGAGCAGTACTTC
>TRBJ1-2|NA|TRBD1|TRBV7-9
CASTRGGTGSNYGYTF
TGTGCCAGCACCCGAGGGGGGACAGGGAGCAACTATGGCTACACCTTC
>TRBJ2-2|NA|NA|TRBV6-5
CASSYWGQRVTGELFF
TGTGCCAGCAGTTACTGGGGACAGCGGGTAACTGGGGAGCTGTTTTTT
>TRBJ1-1|few|NA|TRBV7-8
CASSLPLRFGTANTEAFF
TGTGCCAGCAGCTTACCGCTCAGATTCGGGACGGCGAACACTGAAGCTTTCTTT
>TRBJ2-1|NA|NA|TRBV13
CASSPRGYYEQFF
TGTGCCAGCAGCCCCCGGGGGTATTATGAGCAGTTCTTC
>TRBJ1-6|NA|TRBD1|TRBV6-1
CASIIGQVYNSPLHF
TGTGCCAGCATCATTGGACAGGTCTATAATTCACCCCTCCACTTT
>TRBJ1-4|NA|NA|TRBV21-1
CASSKGQLFF
TGTGCCAGCAGCAAGGGGCAACTGTTTTTT
>TRBJ2-1|NA|NA|TRBV7-8
CASSLALRRTTYNEQFF
TGTGCCAGCAGCTTAGCGTTGCGGAGAACTACCTACAATGAGCAGTTCTTC
>TRBJ1-2|NA|TRBD1|TRBV4-1
CASSLRDSSYGYTF
TGCGCCAGCAGCCTCCGGGACAGCTCCTATGGCTACACCTTC
>TRBJ2-7|NA|NA|TRBV5-8
CASSLVRSGGSYEQYF
TGTGCCAGCAGCTTGGTCAGATCGGGTGGGTCCTACGAGCAGTACTTC
>TRBJ2-3|NA|NA|TRBV14
CASSPTQVLTTDTQYF
TGTGCCAGCAGCCCGACCCAGGTACTCACCACAGATACGCAGTATTTT
>TRBJ2-1|NA|TRBD1|TRBV7-2
CASSYGTNRGEFF
TGTGCCAGCAGCTACGGGACGAACAGGGGGGAGTTCTTC
>TRBJ1-2|few|NA|TRBV5-1
CASSLEGDGYGYTF
TGCGCCAGCAGCTTGGAGGGGGATGGCTATGGCTACACCTTC
>TRBJ1-3|NA|NA|TRBV2
CASSERYSGNTIYF
TGTGCCAGCAGTGAACGCTACTCTGGAAACACCATATATTTT
>TRBJ1-2|NA|NA|TRBV11-3
CASSLDSSNYGYTF
TGTGCCAGCAGCTTAGACTCGTCCAACTATGGCTACACCTTC
>TRBJ1-5|NA|NA|TRBV9
CASSEREGVNQPQHF
TGTGCCAGCAGCGAGCGGGAGGGCGTGAATCAGCCCCAGCATTTT
>TRBJ2-3|NA|TRBD2|TRBV5-6
CASRSTGTSPTDTQYF
TGTGCCAGCAGGTCCACCGGGACTAGCCCCACAGATACGCAGTATTTT
>TRBJ2-5|NA|TRBD1|TRBV30
CAFDRGRRETQYF
TGTGCCTTCGACAGGGGGCGACGAGAGACCCAGTACTTC
>TRBJ2-1|NA|NA|TRBV6-5
CASSSRRDNEQFF
TGTGCCAGCAGTTCAAGGCGGGACAATGAGCAGTTCTTC
>TRBJ1-2|NA|NA|TRBV4-1
CASSQVFRIYGYTF
TGCGCCAGCAGCCAAGTCTTTCGGATCTATGGCTACACCTTC
>TRBJ2-4|few|NA|TRBV7-9
CASSSMRGAKNIQYF
TGTGCCAGCAGCTCCATGCGGGGTGCCAAAAACATTCAGTACTTC
>TRBJ2-3|few|NA|TRBV5-1
CASSLRAATNTDTQYF
TGCGCCAGCAGCTTGAGGGCAGCGACTAACACAGATACGCAGTATTTT
>TRBJ1-2|NA|TRBD1|TRBV5-1
CASSGQGNYGYTF
TGCGCCAGCAGCGGACAGGGGAACTATGGCTACACCTTC
>TRBJ2-7|NA|TRBD2|TRBV15
CATSQRGAPYEQYF
TGTGCCACCAGTCAGCGGGGGGCCCCCTACGAGCAGTACTTC
>TRBJ2-1|NA|TRBD2|TRBV7-8
CASSLVVPSGYNEQFF
TGTGCCAGCAGCTTAGTGGTGCCTAGCGGATACAATGAGCAGTTCTTC
>TRBJ1-1|NA|TRBD1|TRBV18
CASSRQGGTEAFF
TGTGCCAGCTCCCGACAGGGGGGCACTGAAGCTTTCTTT
>TRBJ1-2|few|NA|TRBV19
CASRKTAGKSNYGYTF
TGTGCCAGTAGGAAAACTGCTGGCAAAAGTAACTATGGCTACACCTTC
>TRBJ1-2|once|NA|TRBV28
CASSPRFYYGYTF
TGTGCCAGCAGTCCCCGGTTTTACTATGGCTACACCTTC
>TRBJ2-1|NA|NA|TRBV6-5
CASSYSRDWTNEQFF
TGTGCCAGCAGTTACTCACGGGACTGGACAAATGAGCAGTTCTTC
>TRBJ1-5|NA|NA|TRBV7-8
CASSLDRARQPQHF
TGTGCCAGCAGCTTAGACAGGGCCCGGCAGCCCCAGCATTTT
>TRBJ2-1|NA|TRBD1|TRBV5-4
CASSFEGARNEQFF
TGTGCCAGCAGCTTTGAGGGGGCGAGGAATGAGCAGTTCTTC
>TRBJ2-3|NA|TRBD2|TRBV4-1
CASSPSGTSGTLTDTQYF
TGCGCCAGCAGCCCTTCCGGGACTAGCGGTACCCTCACAGATACGCAGTATTTT
>TRBJ2-1|few|NA|TRBV18
CASSPREDREQFF
TGTGCCAGCTCACCACGGGAGGACAGGGAGCAGTTCTTC
>TRBJ1-2|NA|TRBD1|TRBV5-1
CASSETGNYGYTF
TGCGCCAGCAGCGAGACAGGGAACTATGGCTACACCTTC
>TRBJ2-5|NA|NA|TRBV7-6
CASSLGGTSGAQYF
TGTGCCAGCAGCTTAGGGGGGACTTCGGGGGCCCAGTACTTC
>TRBJ2-1|NA|NA|TRBV7-9
CASSLGVQVIYNEQFF
TGTGCCAGCAGCTTAGGGGTACAGGTAATATACAATGAGCAGTTCTTC
>TRBJ2-7|NA|TRBD1|TRBV7-2
CASSLGRGSYEQYF
TGTGCCAGCAGCTTGGGCAGGGGGTCCTACGAGCAGTACTTC
>TRBJ2-1|few|NA|TRBV5-6
CASIRRGTADNEQFF
TGTGCCAGCATCCGGAGGGGTACGGCCGACAATGAGCAGTTCTTC
>TRBJ2-4|NA|TRBD2|TRBV27
CASSLAARGGAGGVLAKNIQYF
TGTGCCAGCAGTTTAGCGGCGAGGGGGGGAGCGGGAGGAGTTCTAGCCAAAAACATTCAGTACTTC
>TRBJ2-3|NA|TRBD2|TRBV5-4
CASSLSGASGADTQYF
TGTGCCAGCAGCTTGTCGGGGGCTAGCGGGGCGGATACGCAGTATTTT
>TRBJ1-5|NA|NA|TRBV19
CASSMVAGANQPQHF
TGTGCCAGTAGTATGGTCGCGGGGGCGAACCAGCCCCAGCATTTT
>TRBJ1-2|NA|NA|TRBV6-5
CASSYSMGGINYGYTF
TGTGCCAGCAGTTACTCGATGGGGGGGATTAACTATGGCTACACCTTC
>TRBJ1-2|NA|NA|TRBV28
CASRKGVGYGYTF
TGTGCCAGCAGGAAGGGAGTAGGCTATGGCTACACCTTC
>TRBJ1-3|NA|NA|TRBV5-5
CASSSDIWANTIYF
TGTGCCAGCAGCTCCGACATTTGGGCGAACACCATATATTTT
>TRBJ2-3|NA|NA|TRBV9
CASSPPGTDTQYF
TGTGCCAGCAGCCCCCCGGGCACAGATACGCAGTATTTT
>TRBJ1-5|NA|TRBD1|TRBV5-4
CASSPGTGGRDQPQHF
TGTGCCAGCAGCCCGGGGACAGGGGGTCGGGATCAGCCCCAGCATTTT